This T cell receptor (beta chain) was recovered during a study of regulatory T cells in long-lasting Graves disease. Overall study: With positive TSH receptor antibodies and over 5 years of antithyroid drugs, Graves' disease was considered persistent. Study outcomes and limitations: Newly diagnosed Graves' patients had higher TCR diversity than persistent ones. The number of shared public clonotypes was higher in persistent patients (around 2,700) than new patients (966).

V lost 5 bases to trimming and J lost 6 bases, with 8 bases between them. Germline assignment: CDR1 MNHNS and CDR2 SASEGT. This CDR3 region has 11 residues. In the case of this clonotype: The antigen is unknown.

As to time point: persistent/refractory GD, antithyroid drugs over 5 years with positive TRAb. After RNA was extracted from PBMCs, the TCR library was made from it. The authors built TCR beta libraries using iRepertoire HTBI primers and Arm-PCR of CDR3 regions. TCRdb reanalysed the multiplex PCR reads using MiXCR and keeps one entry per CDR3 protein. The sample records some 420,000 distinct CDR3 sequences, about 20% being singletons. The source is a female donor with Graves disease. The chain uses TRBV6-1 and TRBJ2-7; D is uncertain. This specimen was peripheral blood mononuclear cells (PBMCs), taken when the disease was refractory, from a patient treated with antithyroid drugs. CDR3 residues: CASSYVSEQYF. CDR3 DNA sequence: TGTGCCAGCAGTTACGTTTCCGAGCAGTACTTC.